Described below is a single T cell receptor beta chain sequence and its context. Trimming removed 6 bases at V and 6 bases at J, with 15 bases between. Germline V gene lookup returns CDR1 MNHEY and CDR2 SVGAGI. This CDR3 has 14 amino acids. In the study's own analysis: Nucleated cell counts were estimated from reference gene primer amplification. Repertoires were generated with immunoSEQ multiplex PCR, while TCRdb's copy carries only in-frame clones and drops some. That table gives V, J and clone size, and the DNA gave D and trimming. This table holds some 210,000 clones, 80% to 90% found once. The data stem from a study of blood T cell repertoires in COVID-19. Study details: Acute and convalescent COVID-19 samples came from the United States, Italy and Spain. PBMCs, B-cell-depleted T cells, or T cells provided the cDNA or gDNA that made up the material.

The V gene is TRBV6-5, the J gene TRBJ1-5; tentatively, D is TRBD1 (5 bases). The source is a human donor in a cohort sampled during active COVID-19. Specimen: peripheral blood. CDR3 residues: CASSSSGERQPQHF. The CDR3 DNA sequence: TGTGCCAGCAGCTCTTCGGGGGAACGTCAGCCCCAGCATTTT.